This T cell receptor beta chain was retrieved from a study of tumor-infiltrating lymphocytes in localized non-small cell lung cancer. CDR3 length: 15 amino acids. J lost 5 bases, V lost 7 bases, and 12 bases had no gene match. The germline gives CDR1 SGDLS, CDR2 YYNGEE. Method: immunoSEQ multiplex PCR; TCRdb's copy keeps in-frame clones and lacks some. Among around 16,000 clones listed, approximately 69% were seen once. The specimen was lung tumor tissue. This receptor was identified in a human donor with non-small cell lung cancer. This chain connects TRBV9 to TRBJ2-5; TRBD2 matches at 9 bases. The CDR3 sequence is CASAVFSGSGETQYF. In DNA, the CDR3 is TGTGCCAGCGCCGTCTTTAGCGGGAGCGGTGAGACCCAGTACTTC.